This entry lists 21 T cell receptor beta chains sequenced from one sample in a study of shared clonotypes between healthy human individuals. Generated by immunoSEQ multiplex PCR, the TCRdb table keeps only in-frame clones and is missing some. Of about 2.2 million clones listed, just over 90% were seen once; the top ten hold over 1.5%. Terminally differentiated effector memory CD45RA+ cells were excluded by CCR7 positive selection of CD45RO-negative cells. Sequencing was performed on naive CD8+ T cells from PBMCs. The receptors come from a man aged 18 to 29 in good health. Some clones in this sample may be carry-over from other donors' samples.

The chain is built from TRBV27 and TRBJ2-7, with D perhaps TRBD1 or TRBD2 (5 bases each). The length of the CDR3 is 12 residues. Trimming shortened V by 9 bases and J by 3 bases, and 12 bases separated the two germline ends. The germline V gene has CDR1 MNHEY and CDR2 SMNVEV (reference sequence). CDR3 sequence: CASSGPHYEQYF. The CDR3 coding sequence is TGTGCCAGTTCGGGACCCCACTACGAGCAGTACTTC.

The chain is built from TRBV28 and TRBJ2-3; unclear D gene. Germline CDR1 MDHEN, CDR2 SYDVKM. The CDR3 is 14 amino acids. Trimming took off 5 bases at V and 2 bases at J, with 11 bases between the two ends. The CDR3: CASSPRVYTDTQYF. DNA for the CDR3: TGTGCCAGCAGTCCCCGGGTATACACAGATACGCAGTATTTT.

V and J are TRBV7-3 and TRBJ1-5; no reliable D call. The CDR3 spans 11 residues. Looked up from germline, CDR1 is SGHTA and CDR2 is FQGTGA. V was pared by 2 bases and J by 7 bases, with 3 bases between. CDR3 region: CASSLGQPQHF. In nucleotides, the CDR3 is TGTGCCAGCAGCTTAGGGCAGCCCCAGCATTTT.

This clone was counted only a few times. The genes are TRBV28 and TRBJ1-5; no reliable D call. The CDR3 is made up of 14 amino acids. V lost 7 bases to trimming and J lost 0 bases, with 10 bases between them. Germline lookup yields CDR1 MDHEN and CDR2 SYDVKM. The CDR3 loop is CASTRRVSNQPQHF. The CDR3 nucleotides read TGTGCCAGCACCCGACGGGTTAGCAATCAGCCCCAGCATTTT.

The rearrangement joins TRBV5-8 to TRBJ1-2; TRBD1 might be the D (5 bases). Trimming pared 4 bases from V and 4 bases from J, leaving 14 bases between. This CDR3 is built from 14 residues. In germline, CDR1 is SGHTS, CDR2 YDEGEE. CDR3 residues: CASSPPRGVYGYTF. In DNA form, the CDR3 reads TGTGCCAGCAGCCCACCCCGGGGGGTCTATGGCTACACCTTC.

The CDR3 region is CASSPTSGSSTDTQYF. The CDR3 DNA reads TGCGCCAGCAGCCCGACTAGCGGGTCTAGCACAGATACGCAGTATTTT. The chain has TRBV5-1 and TRBJ2-3; 10 bases map to TRBD2. The CDR3 spans 16 residues. The V segment lost 4 bases and the J segment 0 bases; nucleotides outside the gene matches: 5. Germline values: CDR1 SGHRS, CDR2 YFSETQ. The variable domain in full, with the rest retrieved from reference TRBV5-1 and TRBJ2-3, is KAGVTQTPRYLIKTRGQQVTLSCSPISGHRSVSWYQQTPGQGLQFLFEYFSETQRNKGNFPGRFSGRQFSNSRSEMNVSTLELGDSALYLCASSPTSGSSTDTQYFGPGTRLTVL.

The V and J genes are TRBV6-1 and TRBJ1-3; 12 bases match TRBD1. With 1 base clipped from V and 3 bases from J, the junction kept 10 bases outside the gene matches. CDR1 and CDR2 from the germline V gene are MNHNS and SASEGT. The CDR3 contains 19 residues. Here the CDR3 reads CASSEGWGTGGIFGNTIYF. The CDR3 bases are TGTGCCAGCAGTGAAGGGTGGGGGACAGGGGGCATTTTTGGAAACACCATATATTTT.

The J gene is TRBJ2-7, the V gene TRBV4-3; D is unresolved. The CDR3 is 15 amino acids. V lost 0 bases and J lost 2, with 11 bases in between. Germline-derived CDR1 and CDR2 are LGHNA and YSLEER. Here the CDR3 reads CASSQDGRSPYEQYF. CDR3 nucleotides: TGCGCCAGCAGCCAAGATGGTCGGAGTCCCTACGAGCAGTACTTC.

This chain uses TRBV4-1 with TRBJ2-7; D is possibly TRBD2 (6 bases). The CDR3 length is 14 residues. Germline CDR1 reads MGHRA; CDR2 reads YSYEKL. V lost 6 bases and J lost 3, with 15 bases in between. CDR3 protein: CASSLARTNYEQYF. The CDR3 DNA reads TGCGCCAGCAGTCTAGCGCGTACCAACTACGAGCAGTACTTC.

The gene calls are TRBV11-2 and TRBJ1-2; 7 bases are shared with TRBD1. CDR3 length: 15 residues. Germline V gene sequence: CDR1 SGHAT, CDR2 FQNNGV. J was trimmed by 8 bases and V by 0 bases; bases with no gene match: 9. For the CDR3, the DNA is TGTGCCAGCAGCTTAGAGGGGACAGCGTCCAGCGGCTACACCTTC. Residues: CASSLEGTASSGYTF.

The J gene is TRBJ2-3, the V gene TRBV7-9; 9 positions agree with TRBD2. J was trimmed by 0 bases and V by 5 bases; bases with no gene match: 12. The CDR3 is 18 residues long. Germline assignment: CDR1 SEHNR and CDR2 FQNEAQ (reference sequence). CDR3: CASSPHHLTSGSTDTQYF. The CDR3 DNA is TGTGCCAGCAGCCCCCACCACTTAACTAGCGGGAGCACAGATACGCAGTATTTT.

The chain couples TRBV30 to TRBJ1-1; 7 bases align to TRBD1. V lost 2 bases, J lost 0 bases, and 6 bases stayed unmatched. This CDR3 contains 15 residues. The germline V gene encodes CDR1 GTSNPN and CDR2 SVGIG (reference sequence). The CDR3 DNA reads as TGTGCCTGGAGTCTCGACAGGGAAATGAACACTGAAGCTTTCTTT. Protein: CAWSLDREMNTEAFF.

The chain recombines TRBV18 with TRBJ2-7; 13 bases map to TRBD2. V dropped 5 bases and J dropped 2; count of bases not matched to a gene: 3. This CDR3 is built from 15 residues. Germline lookup yields CDR1 KGHSH and CDR2 LQKENI. DNA for the CDR3: TGTGCCAGCTCAGCGGGACTAGCGGGAACCTACGAGCAGTACTTC. Translation gives CASSAGLAGTYEQYF. The complete variable domain, with remaining parts taken from reference TRBV18 and TRBJ2-7, reads NAGVMQNPRHLVRRRGQEARLRCSPMKGHSHVYWYRQLPEEGLKFMVYLQKENIIDESGMPKERFSAEFPKEGPSILRIQQVVRGDSAAYFCASSAGLAGTYEQYFGPGTRLTVT.

V gene TRBV27 combines with J gene TRBJ2-7, with D unclear. The V end lost 7 bases, the J end lost 7 bases, and 23 bases lay between the germline ends. This CDR3 has 15 amino acids. Germline assignment: CDR1 MNHEY and CDR2 SMNVEV (reference sequence). CDR3 sequence: CASTPDGPSYGEQYF. Written as DNA, the CDR3 is TGTGCCAGCACCCCGGACGGACCATCCTACGGGGAGCAGTACTTC.

The rearrangement uses TRBV10-2 and TRBJ2-1, with no clear D. This CDR3 is 16 amino acids long. Germline assignment: CDR1 WSHSY and CDR2 SAAADI. Trimming removed 0 bases at V and 3 bases at J, with 12 bases between. CDR3 DNA: TGCGCCAGCAGTGAGTCGATTGGCTTTGACTACAATGAGCAGTTCTTC. This encodes CASSESIGFDYNEQFF.

The V and J genes are TRBV11-2 and TRBJ1-1; TRBD1 might be the D (5 bases). The germline V gene has CDR1 SGHAT and CDR2 FQNNGV. The CDR3 runs 17 residues. V was clipped by 4 bases and J by 6 bases, with 24 bases between them. CDR3 protein: CASSSRDGRREIPEAFF. The CDR3 coding sequence is TGTGCCAGCAGCTCCCGGGACGGACGACGGGAGATCCCTGAAGCTTTCTTT.

V is TRBV25-1 and J is TRBJ1-1, with 8 bases lining up with TRBD1. The CDR3 runs to 11 residues. The V segment lost 8 bases and the J segment 9 bases; nucleotides outside the gene matches: 5. Germline lookup yields CDR1 MGHDK and CDR2 SYGVNS. CDR3 residues: CASGQGTKAFF. DNA for the CDR3: TGTGCCAGCGGACAGGGAACAAAAGCTTTCTTT.

This sequence joins TRBV25-1 and TRBJ2-1, with D tentatively TRBD1 (7 bases). Trimming pared 3 bases from V and 4 bases from J, leaving 19 bases between. Germline values: CDR1 MGHDK, CDR2 SYGVNS. The CDR3 totals 17 residues. The DNA of the CDR3 is TGTGCCAGCAGTGACGCAGGGGGGAATTACGGGTACAATGAGCAGTTCTTC. Its translation: CASSDAGGNYGYNEQFF.

The chain joins TRBV10-3 to TRBJ1-5; no reliable D call. Germline CDR1 reads ENHRY; CDR2 reads SYGVKD. This CDR3 is built from 16 residues. V lost 6 bases and J 0 bases, leaving 15 bases between the germline ends. CDR3 protein: CAISLGERLSNQPQHF. The CDR3 DNA is TGTGCCATCAGCCTTGGTGAGAGGCTTAGCAATCAGCCCCAGCATTTT.

The J gene is TRBJ2-7, the V gene TRBV7-2, with 9 nucleotides matching TRBD2. CDR3 length equals 14 residues. V lost 5 bases to trimming and J lost 0 bases; unmatched junction nucleotides: 2. CDR1 and CDR2 (germline): SGHTA, FQGNSA. The CDR3 loop reads CASSPTSGSYEQYF. The CDR3 DNA reads as TGTGCCAGCAGCCCGACTAGCGGCTCCTACGAGCAGTACTTC.

V gene TRBV7-2 combines with J gene TRBJ2-1; D is unresolved. Germline lookup yields CDR1 SGHTA and CDR2 FQGNSA. The CDR3 extends over 12 amino acids. V lost 5 bases to trimming and J lost 6 bases, with 8 bases between them. The CDR3 DNA reads TGTGCCAGCAGCATTTACACCAATGAGCAGTTCTTC. It specifies CASSIYTNEQFF.